This T cell receptor (beta chain) was retrieved from a study of blood T cell repertoires in COVID-19. Study-wide context: The study drew acute and convalescent COVID-19 samples from the United States, Italy and Spain. PBMCs, B-cell-depleted T cells, or T cells were the source of the cDNA or gDNA that made up the material.

The count of this clone is one. In Seattle, patients joined the study during active infection and were tracked longitudinally. Original handling: Amplification of reference gene primers was used by the study to estimate nucleated cell counts. The data were produced by immunoSEQ multiplex PCR, yet TCRdb's version contains in-frame clones alone and is incomplete. The D gene and trimming were derived from the DNA, and the V and J assignments and clone size from that table. Among 95,000 to 150,000 clones listed, about four fifths were seen once. The CDR3 consists of 12 residues. Germline V gene lookup returns CDR1 SGHNT and CDR2 YENEEA. Losses at the gene ends were 8 bases for V and 9 bases for J; bases not matched to a gene: 4.

This TCR was sampled from a man younger than 40 with COVID-19, enrolled during active disease. The specimen sequenced was peripheral blood. The rearrangement links TRBV11-3 to TRBJ1-6, with 7 bases fitting TRBD1. The CDR3 loop is CASSGGSSPLHF. In nucleotides, the CDR3 is TGTGCCAGCTCAGGGGGAAGTTCACCCCTCCACTTT.